One and the same sample provided the 25 T cell receptor beta chains below, sequenced in a study of CD8+CD57+ T cells in acquired aplastic anemia. Using genomic DNA as the template, TCR beta VDJ and CDR3 profiling was carried out. TCRdb itself ran the reads through MiXCR, one entry per CDR3 protein. The data contain a few hundred thousand distinct CDR3 sequences, approximately 60% of them singletons. The sequencing input was sorted CD4+, CD8+, or CD8+CD57+ T cells (not recorded which) from PBMCs. Every receptor here comes from a human donor in good health.

This chain uses TRBV15 with TRBJ1-2; 10 bases agree with TRBD1. The V segment lost 0 bases and the J segment 5 bases; nucleotides outside the gene matches: 6. The CDR3 extends over 16 amino acids. In germline, CDR1 is LNHNV, CDR2 YYDKDF (reference sequence). The CDR3 loop reads CATSRDRGGQGYGYTF. The CDR3 region has the DNA TGTGCCACCAGCAGAGATCGAGGGGGACAGGGGTATGGCTACACCTTC.

This clonotype was seen many times. Here the CDR3 DNA reads TGTGCCAGCAGCCTGCAGGGGGCCTTCTCCTACGAGCAGTACTTC. Translating gives CASSLQGAFSYEQYF. V and J are TRBV6-1 and TRBJ2-7, with TRBD1 matching over 8 bases. Germline CDR1 MNHNS, CDR2 SASEGT. This CDR3 is 15 amino acids long. The junction had 7 bases not matched to a gene; V was cut back by 6 bases and J by 0 bases.

The V gene is TRBV2, the J gene TRBJ2-2; 9 bases line up with TRBD1. Germline CDR1 SNHLY, CDR2 FYNNEI. Trimming cost V 6 bases and J 1 base; bases outside gene matches: 3. This CDR3 region has 15 residues. The CDR3 nucleotides are TGTGCCAGCAGGACAGGGGGACAGAACACCGGGGAGCTGTTTTTT. Protein: CASRTGGQNTGELFF.

Many counts were recorded for this clonotype. J is TRBJ1-5 and V is TRBV14; D might be TRBD1 (6 bases). The CDR3 has 17 residues. CDR1 is SGHDN and CDR2 is FVKESK in the germline V gene. V was shortened by 1 base and J by 0 bases, with 13 bases between the two germline ends. The CDR3 bases are TGTGCCAGCAGCCAAGTAGGGTGGGGGCGTAGCAATCAGCCCCAGCATTTT. This sequence encodes CASSQVGWGRSNQPQHF. Based on the CDR3 plus reference TRBV14 and TRBJ1-5, the full variable domain is EAGVTQFPSHSVIEKGQTVTLRCDPISGHDNLYWYRRVMGKEIKFLLHFVKESKQDESGMPNNRFLAERTGGTYSTLKVQPAELEDSGVYFCASSQVGWGRSNQPQHFGDGTRLSIL.

There are many counts of this clonotype. The rearrangement joins TRBV3-1 to TRBJ1-5; 9 nucleotides align to TRBD1. The germline V gene has CDR1 LGHDT and CDR2 YNNKEL (reference sequence). The CDR3 is 15 residues long. Unmatched junction bases numbered 1, after V lost 3 bases and J lost 1 base. The CDR3 here is CASSQGTGSNQPQHF. The CDR3 DNA reads TGTGCCAGCAGCCAGGGGACAGGGAGCAATCAGCCCCAGCATTTT.

The V gene is TRBV7-8, the J gene TRBJ2-2; TRBD2 might be the D (6 bases). Per germline, CDR1 SGHVS and CDR2 FQNEAQ. Deletions cut 5 bases from V and 7 bases from J, with 17 bases between. The CDR3 covers 15 residues. CDR3 sequence: CASSPFLTAGGELFF. The CDR3 nucleotides read TGTGCCAGCAGCCCGTTCTTGACAGCGGGCGGGGAGCTGTTTTTT. The variable domain in full, completed from reference TRBV7-8 and TRBJ2-2, reads GAGVSQSPRYKVAKRGQDVALRCDPISGHVSLFWYQQALGQGPEFLTYFQNEAQLDKSGLPSDRFFAERPEGSVSTLKIQRTQQEDSAVYLCASSPFLTAGGELFFGEGSRLTVL.

For this clonotype: A much larger clone differs by one base, so this may be a read error. The chain carries TRBV12-3 or TRBV12-4 and TRBJ2-1, with D possibly called TRBD1 or TRBD2 (5 bases each). The CDR3 consists of 13 residues. Trimming removed 6 bases from V and 8 bases from J, with 14 bases in between. This CDR3 is CASRAGTSDEQFF. In nucleotides, the CDR3 is TGTGCCAGCAGAGCCGGGACCTCCGATGAGCAGTTCTTC.

V is TRBV7-9 and J is TRBJ2-3; D is uncertain. Trimming pared 1 base from V and 4 bases from J, leaving 9 bases between. Germline lookup yields CDR1 SEHNR and CDR2 FQNEAQ (reference sequence). CDR3 length equals 14 residues. The CDR3 DNA reads as TGTGCCAGCAGCTTAGGGGCATCGGCAGATACGCAGTATTTT. The encoded protein is CASSLGASADTQYF.

This chain links TRBV12-3 or TRBV12-4 with TRBJ1-2, with unresolved D. Trimming cost V 4 bases and J 2 bases, with 8 bases left between them. This CDR3 comprises 13 residues. The CDR3 reads CASSSNRNYGYTF. DNA for the CDR3: TGTGCCAGCAGTTCTAACAGAAACTATGGCTACACCTTC.

The chain links TRBV20-1 to TRBJ2-7; D tentatively fits TRBD1 or TRBD2 (7 bases each). Germline CDR1 DFQATT, CDR2 SNEGSKA (reference sequence). The CDR3 runs to 15 residues. The V end was cut by 5 bases, the J end by 4 bases, with 21 bases between. The DNA of the CDR3 is TGCAGTGCTGGAGCTGCGGGGGACAGAGTTTACGAGCAGTACTTC. Translation: CSAGAAGDRVYEQYF.

The chain joins TRBV7-9 to TRBJ2-7; TRBD2 agrees at 13 bases. The germline V gene has CDR1 SEHNR and CDR2 FQNEAQ (reference sequence). The CDR3 is 14 residues long. Trimming removed 7 bases from V and 6 bases from J; junction bases left unmatched: 6. CDR3 amino acids: CASTRTSGSGEQYF. CDR3 in DNA: TGTGCCAGCACTCGGACTAGCGGGAGCGGCGAGCAGTACTTC.

The genes are TRBV7-3 and TRBJ2-7; no firm D call. V was shortened by 10 bases and J by 5 bases, with 24 bases between the two germline ends. This CDR3 comprises 15 residues. The germline V gene has CDR1 SGHTA and CDR2 FQGTGA. CDR3 coding DNA: TGTGCCAATAGCCTTTCATTGGGCGCAGGTAACGAGCAGTACTTC. As protein: CANSLSLGAGNEQYF.

The sample holds many counts of this clonotype. The V call is TRBV2, the J call TRBJ1-3; 9 positions agree with TRBD1. The CDR3 spans 18 residues. The J segment lost 0 bases and the V segment lost 4 bases, leaving 10 bases of the junction unmatched. Germline V lookup: CDR1 SNHLY, CDR2 FYNNEI. Written as DNA, the CDR3 is TGTGCCAGCAGTGGGGGGTTGACAGGGGGAGACTCTGGAAACACCATATATTTT. Its translation is CASSGGLTGGDSGNTIYF.

V is TRBV7-6 and J is TRBJ2-5; 9 bases map to TRBD2. The CDR3 consists of 14 residues. Unmatched junction bases numbered 3, after V lost 6 bases and J lost 1 base. Per germline, CDR1 SGHVS and CDR2 FNYEAQ. CDR3 sequence: CASRPTSGQETQYF. The CDR3 coding sequence is TGTGCCAGCAGGCCGACTAGCGGCCAAGAGACCCAGTACTTC. Full variable domain (missing parts from reference TRBV7-6 and TRBJ2-5): GAGVSQSPRYKVTKRGQDVALRCDPISGHVSLYWYRQALGQGPEFLTYFNYEAQQDKSGLPNDRFSAERPEGSISTLTIQRTEQRDSAMYRCASRPTSGQETQYFGPGTRLLVL.

The CDR3 here is CAWSPRTSGYNEQFF. The CDR3, as DNA: TGTGCCTGGAGCCCCCGAACTAGCGGTTACAATGAGCAGTTCTTC. The V gene is TRBV30, the J gene TRBJ2-1, with 8 bases fitting TRBD2. The CDR3 runs to 15 residues. Germline lookup yields CDR1 GTSNPN and CDR2 SVGIG (reference sequence). J gave up 4 bases and V 3 bases, and 8 bases lay outside the gene matches.

V and J are TRBV7-2 and TRBJ1-5; D may be TRBD1 (6 bases). The CDR3 covers 15 residues. The germline V gene has CDR1 SGHTA and CDR2 FQGNSA. Trimming shortened V by 5 bases and J by 0 bases, and 11 bases separated the two germline ends. The CDR3 is CASSKGGNSNQPQHF. The CDR3 DNA sequence: TGTGCCAGCAGCAAAGGGGGGAATAGCAATCAGCCCCAGCATTTT.

The rearrangement joins TRBV19 to TRBJ2-4; D tentatively fits TRBD1 or TRBD2 (5 bases each). V shed 3 bases and J shed 0 bases, with 6 bases lying between them. Germline CDR1 is LNHDA and CDR2 is SQIVND (reference sequence). CDR3 length: 14 residues. CDR3 nucleotides: TGTGCCAGTAGTATGGGGGTAGCCAAAAACATTCAGTACTTC. Its translation is CASSMGVAKNIQYF.

The sample holds a few counts of this clonotype. The rearrangement joins TRBV7-3 to TRBJ2-5, with D perhaps matching TRBD2 (7 bases). The ends were cut back, 1 base at V and 4 bases at J, with 13 bases in the middle. Germline-derived CDR1 and CDR2 are SGHTA and FQGTGA. The CDR3 is made up of 15 amino acids. The CDR3 is CASSLRGGGRETQYF. The CDR3 nucleotides are TGTGCCAGCAGCTTAAGGGGGGGCGGGCGAGAGACCCAGTACTTC.

This clonotype was counted ten times or more. The chain links TRBV7-9 to TRBJ2-7; D may be TRBD1 (6 bases). Trimming cost V 5 bases and J 2 bases, with 19 bases left between them. This CDR3 contains 16 residues. Looked up from germline, CDR1 is SEHNR and CDR2 is FQNEAQ (reference sequence). The CDR3 nucleotides read TGTGCCAGCAGCCCCACCGGGACAAAGCCTACCTACGAGCAGTACTTC. Translating gives CASSPTGTKPTYEQYF.

In its sample, this clonotype ranks as medium-sized. The chain joins TRBV7-9 to TRBJ2-7; D is undetermined. The CDR3 contains 12 residues. V shed 2 bases and J shed 5 bases, with 7 bases lying between them. CDR1 and CDR2 (germline): SEHNR, FQNEAQ (reference sequence). The CDR3 coding sequence is TGTGCCAGCAGCTTAACTGGGGACGAGCAGTACTTC. Protein sequence: CASSLTGDEQYF.

This chain connects TRBV19 to TRBJ2-1; D is undetermined. The CDR3 sequence is 13 residues long. The V and J ends lost 4 bases and 7 bases respectively, with 11 bases between them. CDR1 and CDR2 (germline): LNHDA, SQIVND (reference sequence). The CDR3 reads CASSRTRPNEQFF. CDR3 nucleotides: TGTGCCAGTAGTAGGACCCGACCAAATGAGCAGTTCTTC.

This clonotype was seen many times. The rearrangement joins TRBV2 to TRBJ1-6; D may be TRBD1 (5 bases). Germline V gene data show CDR1 as SNHLY and CDR2 as FYNNEI. This CDR3 region has 14 residues. V lost 7 bases and J lost 6, with 13 bases in between. CDR3 sequence (DNA): TGTGCCAGCACAGGGACGGGCCCTAATTCACCCCTCCACTTT. It encodes CASTGTGPNSPLHF.

The rearrangement uses TRBV2 and TRBJ2-7; no clear D. The germline V gene encodes CDR1 SNHLY and CDR2 FYNNEI. The CDR3 consists of 14 residues. The germline V and J ends were trimmed by 5 bases and 0 bases, with 11 bases remaining between them. The CDR3 coding sequence is TGTGCCAGCAGTATCCCGCAGGACTCCTACGAGCAGTACTTC. Its translation: CASSIPQDSYEQYF.

This clonotype has a handful of counts. The rearrangement uses TRBV7-8 and TRBJ2-5, with 7 positions matching TRBD2. The germline CDR1 and CDR2 sequences are SGHVS and FQNEAQ. This CDR3 region has 16 residues. Trimming cost V 5 bases and J 3 bases; bases outside gene matches: 12. The CDR3 protein is CASSLTTASGEETQYF. Written as DNA, the CDR3 is TGTGCCAGCAGCCTCACCACGGCCAGCGGGGAAGAGACCCAGTACTTC.

This clonotype was detected ten times or more. The chain couples TRBV9 to TRBJ2-7; D is possibly TRBD1 (6 bases). This CDR3 comprises 15 residues. The V end lost 4 bases, the J end lost 2 bases, and 16 bases lay between the germline ends. Germline loops: CDR1 SGDLS, CDR2 YYNGEE. The CDR3 reads CASSHSEDSTYEQYF. The CDR3, as DNA: TGTGCCAGCAGCCACTCGGAGGACAGCACCTACGAGCAGTACTTC. Filled out from reference TRBV9 and TRBJ2-7, the complete variable domain reads DSGVTQTPKHLITATGQRVTLRCSPRSGDLSVYWYQQSLDQGLQFLIQYYNGEERAKGNILERFSAQQFPDLHSELNLSSLELGDSALYFCASSHSEDSTYEQYFGPGTRLTVT.